The rows below give T cell receptor beta chains drawn from one sample of a study of blood T cell repertoires in COVID-19. Repertoires were generated with immunoSEQ multiplex PCR, while TCRdb's copy carries only in-frame clones and drops some. The repertoire holds 15,000 or so clones, with approximately 86% as singletons. Material for sequencing was peripheral blood. The origin of the receptors is a human donor in a cohort sampled during active COVID-19. Each CDR3 is given with its conserved first and last residue. Each record gives: clone size, V gene, CDR3 protein. Only part of the rows carry a size: once, few, many, or a class if the clone is expanded.

few TRBV7-2 CASSSTGYSYEQYF
once TRBV10-3 CAISESGLVGANYGYTF
. TRBV19 CASSIPNGGSYEQYF
. TRBV5-5 CASSLAVYEQYF
. TRBV5-1 CASSYQRGGLGELFF
. TRBV6-2/TRBV6-3 CASSYHLTPGELFF
. TRBV28 CASSLAGTGNYGYTF
. TRBV5-6 CASSPYRQGTYEQYF
. TRBV21-1 CASSKDGLALSGANVLTF
. TRBV30 CAWEGGFNQPQHF
. TRBV4-1 CASSQLMTGNTEAFF
. TRBV4-3 CASSQDRGWGNQPQHF
. TRBV7-2 CASSYTRGSGYTF
. TRBV18 CASSPPDRLGNEQFF
. TRBV4-3 CASSQELAGVREQYF
once TRBV7-9 CASSILGNTGEAFF
. TRBV6-5 CASSRGGANYGYTF
. TRBV5-5 CASSVTGSVAETQYF
. TRBV6-2/TRBV6-3 CASSYPGTSGPMTDTQYF
. TRBV7-8 CASSLDLGQGAYNEQFF
. TRBV5-1 CASSPEVLAGEETQYF
. TRBV5-6 CASSFQAGRTDTQYF
. TRBV5-1 CASSLAVRMNTEAFF
once TRBV5-5 CASSLAPGTGVANIQYF
once TRBV29-1 CSVGWPEGGQPQHF
. TRBV7-9 CASSRPPGQGSAHPVRLFF
. TRBV6-6 CASSTRDTQYF
. TRBV2 CASSEVELGTQYF
once TRBV5-1 CASSLGRGAEYNEQFF
. TRBV4-2 CASSRSEGSYEQYF
. TRBV6-5 CAIRWGAHTDTQYF
once TRBV9 CASSPRGTGNFYEQYF
few TRBV29-1 CSVEDRDSYEQYF
once TRBV9 CASSEYGAGGKLFF
once TRBV5-1 CASSLIGTYEQYF
. TRBV3-1/TRBV3-2 CASSQAGTYTDTQYF
. TRBV10-3 CATTQRPGQGYYEQYF
. TRBV3-1/TRBV3-2 CASSRGGQGSSYGYTF
. TRBV4-1 CASSQEAAGGTGELFF
. TRBV3-1/TRBV3-2 CASSQNLGLAETQYF
. TRBV10-3 CAISAGGIVETQYF
. TRBV9 CASSVAPTVEKLFF
. TRBV7-2 CASSQNRQGRGETQYF
. TRBV11-2 CASSSVLGGGFYNEQFF
. TRBV4-2 CASSQDRASGGFTDTQYF
. TRBV6-5 CASSDGSSGNTIYF
. TRBV5-1 CASSFRTGPYEQYF
. TRBV3-1/TRBV3-2 CASSQGLAANEQFF
once TRBV5-1 CASSFRDRLNTEAFF
. TRBV10-3 CATFAGGTQPQHF
. TRBV4-3 CASSQVWTGEEEKLFF
. TRBV4-3 CASSQGVTGNADYGYTF
. TRBV5-1 CASSLDRGAEAFF
. TRBV18 CASCPRMNTEAFF
. TRBV5-1 CASSSQVVQSNTEAFF